The entry below gives a single T cell receptor beta chain sequence along with its context. Antigen: not known. These data come from a study of siplizumab effects on memory and regulatory T cells. J gave up 0 bases and V 0 bases, and 11 bases lay outside the gene matches. This CDR3 region has 19 residues. CDR1 is LGHNA, CDR2 YNFKEQ, per germline. Sequencing was performed with immunoSEQ multiplex PCR; in TCRdb, only in-frame clones are kept and a portion is missing. The sample yields roughly 120,000 clones, 92% seen once. Overall study results and limits: Memory cells that were CD4+ and unstimulated gave rise to alloreactive sequences, which siplizumab significantly reduced.

This receptor was taken from a human donor in good health. Sequencing input: Tregs sorted from blood. The chain employs TRBV4-2 and TRBJ2-3; 8 bases are a match to TRBD2. The CDR3: CASSQDWLAGTVSTDTQYF. In DNA, the CDR3 is TGTGCCAGCAGCCAAGATTGGCTAGCGGGTACGGTAAGCACAGATACGCAGTATTTT.